These 18 T cell receptor beta chains were all obtained from the same sample, sequenced in a study of metastatic and nonmetastatic thyroid tumors. Prior to thyroid surgery, none of the patients had received any treatment. TCRdb re-clonotyped the PCR reads through MiXCR. Of about 25,000 clones listed, 20% to 25% were seen once; the top ten hold roughly 13%. Sequenced material: blood. These TCRs come from a male donor with papillary thyroid cancer or a benign thyroid nodule (not recorded which). Some clones in this sample may be carry-over from other donors' samples.

There are many counts of this clone. The chain links TRBV11-2 to TRBJ2-5, with 8 bases lining up with TRBD2. The germline CDR1 and CDR2 sequences are SGHAT and FQNNGV. This CDR3 is 16 amino acids long. Unmatched junction bases numbered 5, after V lost 2 bases and J lost 0 bases. The CDR3 region is CASSLIRGGYQETQYF. The CDR3 coding sequence is TGTGCCAGCAGCTTAATCCGCGGGGGGTACCAAGAGACCCAGTACTTC. Combining the CDR3 with reference TRBV11-2 and TRBJ2-5 gives the whole variable domain EAGVAQSPRYKIIEKRQSVAFWCNPISGHATLYWYQQILGQGPKLLIQFQNNGVVDDSQLPKDRFSAERLKGVDSTLKIQPAKLEDSAVYLCASSLIRGGYQETQYFGPGTRLLVL.

This clone has just a few counts. This rearrangement joins TRBV27 to TRBJ2-7; perhaps TRBD1 as D (5 bases). The length of the CDR3 is 13 residues. Trimming removed 3 bases at V and 5 bases at J, with 11 bases between. The germline V gene encodes CDR1 MNHEY and CDR2 SMNVEV (reference sequence). As DNA, the CDR3 is TGTGCCAGCAGTTTCCCAGGGATCCACGAGCAGTACTTC. Its protein is CASSFPGIHEQYF.

V and J are TRBV20-1 and TRBJ2-4; the D gene is possibly TRBD2 (5 bases). TRBJ2-1 matches the DNA end more closely, so the J call is doubtful. Germline CDR1 reads DFQATT; CDR2 reads SNEGSKA (reference sequence). The length of the CDR3 is 13 residues. CDR3 in amino acids: CSAPPSLAFHQFF. For the CDR3, the DNA is TGCAGTGCTCCTCCTTCCTTAGCGTTCCATCAGTTCTTC.

This clone was recorded many times. This sample includes further DNA sequences coding for the same CDR3. This chain joins TRBV7-2 and TRBJ2-2; tentatively, D is TRBD2 (6 bases). Per germline, CDR1 SGHTA and CDR2 FQGNSA. The CDR3 is made up of 14 amino acids. Trimming shortened V by 2 bases and J by 6 bases, and 10 bases separated the two germline ends. CDR3 bases: TGTGCCAGCAGCTTAAGGAGGGGTGCCGGGGAGCTGTTTTTT. Amino acid sequence: CASSLRRGAGELFF.

This clone was found a few times. V is TRBV12-3 or TRBV12-4 and J is TRBJ1-3, with D possibly matching TRBD1 (5 bases). The CDR3 totals 13 residues. V dropped 6 bases and J dropped 10 bases, with 16 bases sitting between them. The CDR3 DNA is TGTGCCAGCAGCGACCAGGGTGTGGAAACCATATATTTT. Amino acids: CASSDQGVETIYF.

This clone is categorized as medium-sized (0.01 to 0.1%). The V gene is TRBV11-2, the J gene TRBJ1-1; 7 bases match TRBD1. After removal of 4 bases from V and 9 bases from J, the junction contained 11 bases not matched to a gene. This CDR3 has 14 amino acids. CDR1 and CDR2 from the germline V gene are SGHAT and FQNNGV. CDR3 region: CASSSLKTGRQAFF. The CDR3 DNA is TGTGCCAGCAGCTCACTGAAGACAGGGAGGCAAGCTTTCTTT.

In its sample, this clone was seen many times. The V gene is TRBV12-3 or TRBV12-4, the J gene TRBJ1-5, with D unresolved. V dropped 2 bases and J dropped 1 base, with 18 bases sitting between them. The CDR3 loop spans 18 amino acids. CDR3 sequence reads: CASSLRWVGIESNQPQHF. DNA of the CDR3: TGTGCCAGCAGTTTAAGGTGGGTGGGAATCGAGAGCAATCAGCCCCAGCATTTT.

This clone occurred many times. V and J are TRBV5-4 and TRBJ2-7; 9 nucleotides line up with TRBD2. Trimming removed 3 bases from V and 4 bases from J; junction bases left unmatched: 5. CDR3 length equals 14 residues. CDR1 is SGHNT and CDR2 is YYREEE in the germline V gene (reference sequence). CDR3 in amino acids: CASSWGTSRYEQYF. In DNA, the CDR3 is TGTGCCAGCAGCTGGGGGACTAGCCGGTACGAGCAGTACTTC.

CDR3 protein: CATNPSAGFNEQFF. The CDR3 DNA is TGTGCCACCAACCCATCGGCGGGGTTCAATGAGCAGTTCTTC. The V gene is TRBV7-8, the J gene TRBJ2-1; D may be TRBD2 (6 bases). V lost 10 bases and J lost 6, with 19 bases in between. Germline V lookup: CDR1 SGHVS, CDR2 FQNEAQ. The CDR3 runs 14 residues.

The sample holds a few counts of this clone. The rearrangement joins TRBV28 to TRBJ2-6, with 7 bases aligning to TRBD1. CDR1 is MDHEN, CDR2 SYDVKM, per germline. CDR3 length: 18 residues. The V gene end was trimmed by 6 bases and the J gene end by 3 bases; junction bases not matched to a gene: 14. In DNA form, the CDR3 reads TGTGCCAGCAGCCCACGGGGACAGTATATCTATGGGGCCAACGTCCTGACTTTC. As protein: CASSPRGQYIYGANVLTF. Drawing the rest from reference TRBV28 and TRBJ2-6, the complete variable domain is DVKVTQSSRYLVKRTGEKVFLECVQDMDHENMFWYRQDPGLGLRLIYFSYDVKMKEKGDIPEGYSVSREKKERFSLILESASTNQTSMYLCASSPRGQYIYGANVLTFGAGSRLTVL.

This clone has ten or more counts. The chain carries TRBV30 and TRBJ2-3; no clear D. V shed 0 bases and J shed 13 bases, with 20 bases lying between them. Germline V gene data show CDR1 as GTSNPN and CDR2 as SVGIG (reference sequence). This CDR3 comprises 14 residues. DNA of the CDR3: TGTGCCTGGAGTGTATTGGCGCGGCCCCTGTCGAAGTATTTT. Translated, it gives CAWSVLARPLSKYF.

Details on this clone: One end of the junction does not line up with germline, which may come from a read error. The rearrangement joins TRBV7-7 to TRBJ2-1; 9 nucleotides align to TRBD2. From germline, CDR1 is SSHAT and CDR2 FNYEAQ (reference sequence). The CDR3 consists of 15 residues. CDR3 residues: CASSRLAGPNNEQFF. CDR3 bases: TGTGCTAGCAGCCGTCTAGCGGGACCCAACAATGAGCAGTTCTTC.

This clone was seen many times. This sample includes further DNA sequences coding for the same CDR3. The genes are TRBV10-3 and TRBJ1-1; 8 bases match TRBD1. V was clipped by 4 bases and J by 8 bases; unmatched bases: 6. CDR1 is ENHRY and CDR2 is SYGVKD in the germline V gene. The CDR3 runs 13 residues. The CDR3 DNA sequence: TGTGCCATCAGTGTCCCAGGGGGCAAGGAAGCTTTCTTT. Translated, it gives CAISVPGGKEAFF.

The chain has TRBV18 and TRBJ2-2; D is possibly TRBD1 (5 bases). Germline V gene data show CDR1 as KGHSH and CDR2 as LQKENI. CDR3 length: 16 residues. V shed 0 bases and J shed 3 bases, with 11 bases lying between them. CDR3 nucleotide sequence: TGTGCCAGCTCACCACCAACAGGCCGAGACACCGGGGAGCTGTTTTTT. Its protein product is CASSPPTGRDTGELFF.

The sample holds many counts of this clone. V and J are TRBV2 and TRBJ2-3, with TRBD2 identical over 10 bases. The junction had 14 bases not matched to a gene; V was cut back by 6 bases and J by 5 bases. CDR3 length: 17 amino acids. Per germline, CDR1 SNHLY and CDR2 FYNNEI. CDR3 region: CASRVARASGRGDTQYF. The CDR3 DNA sequence: TGTGCCAGCAGGGTTGCGCGGGCTAGCGGGAGAGGAGATACGCAGTATTTT.

This clone was found many times. This chain uses TRBV20-1 with TRBJ2-1; 13 nucleotides line up with TRBD2. This CDR3 has 15 residues. Trimming took 6 bases from V and 8 from J; bases not matched to a gene: 10. The germline V gene has CDR1 DFQATT and CDR2 SNEGSKA (reference sequence). CDR3 sequence: CSATQLAGGPDEQFF. The CDR3 DNA follows: TGCAGTGCAACCCAACTAGCGGGAGGGCCGGATGAGCAGTTCTTC.

This clone was observed a handful of times. V is TRBV28 and J is TRBJ2-7; no reliable D call. There are 15 residues in the CDR3. Germline V lookup: CDR1 MDHEN, CDR2 SYDVKM. The V end lost 3 bases, the J end lost 2 bases, and 14 bases lay between the germline ends. The CDR3 sequence: CASSFGRPLPYEQYF. The CDR3 DNA reads as TGTGCCAGCAGTTTTGGTAGGCCCCTCCCCTACGAGCAGTACTTC.

This clone was observed at least ten times. This chain uses TRBV6-1 with TRBJ2-2; tentative D call: TRBD1 (6 bases). V was clipped by 8 bases and J by 0 bases, with 7 bases between them. CDR1 is MNHNS and CDR2 is SASEGT in the germline V gene. This CDR3 comprises 13 residues. DNA for the CDR3: TGTGCCAGCCGGGACACGAACACCGGGGAGCTGTTTTTT. Encoded protein: CASRDTNTGELFF.